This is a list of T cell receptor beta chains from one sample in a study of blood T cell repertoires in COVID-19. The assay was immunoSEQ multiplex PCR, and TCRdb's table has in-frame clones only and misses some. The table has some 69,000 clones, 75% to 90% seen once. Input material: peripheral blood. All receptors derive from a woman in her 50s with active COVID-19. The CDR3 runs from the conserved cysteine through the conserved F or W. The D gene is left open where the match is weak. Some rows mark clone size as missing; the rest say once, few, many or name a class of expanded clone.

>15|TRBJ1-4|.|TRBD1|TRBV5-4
CASSSRQGDNEKLFF
TGTGCCAGCAGCTCGCGACAGGGTGATAATGAAAAACTGTTTTTT
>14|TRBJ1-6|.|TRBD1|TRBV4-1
CASTGQGNNSPLHF
TGCGCCAGCACCGGACAGGGAAATAATTCACCCCTCCACTTT
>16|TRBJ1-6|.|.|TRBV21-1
CASIFSGGQNNSPLHF
TGTGCCAGCATCTTTAGCGGAGGCCAGAATAATTCACCCCTCCACTTT
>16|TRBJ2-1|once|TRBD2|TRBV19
CASSIVYGRHNNEQFF
TGTGCCAGTAGTATTGTATACGGGAGGCACAACAATGAGCAGTTCTTC
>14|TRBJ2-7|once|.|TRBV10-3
CAISDYGGSYEQYF
TGTGCCATCAGTGATTACGGGGGTTCCTACGAGCAGTACTTC
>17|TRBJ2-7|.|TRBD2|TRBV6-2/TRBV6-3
CASSNHPGLASSYEQYF
TGTGCCAGCAGTAATCATCCGGGACTAGCGTCCTCCTACGAGCAGTACTTC
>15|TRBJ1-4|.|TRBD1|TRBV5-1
CASTLTGGDNEKLFF
TGCGCCAGCACCCTCACAGGGGGCGATAATGAAAAACTGTTTTTT
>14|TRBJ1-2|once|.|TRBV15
CATSRGGPDYGYTF
TGTGCCACCAGCAGAGGGGGGCCTGACTATGGCTACACCTTC
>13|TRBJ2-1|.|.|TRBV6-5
CASSYLGGNEQFF
TGTGCCAGCAGTTACCTCGGGGGCAATGAGCAGTTCTTC
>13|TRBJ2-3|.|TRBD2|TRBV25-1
CASSLPAGVTQYF
TGTGCCAGCAGTCTGCCGGCGGGAGTGACGCAGTATTTT
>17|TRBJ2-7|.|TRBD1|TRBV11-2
CASSSLGPGQQAYEQYF
TGTGCCAGCAGCTCCTTAGGTCCGGGACAGCAAGCCTACGAGCAGTACTTC
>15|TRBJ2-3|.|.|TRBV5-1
CASSRDSEGTDTQYF
TGCGCCAGCAGCCGGGACTCCGAGGGGACAGATACGCAGTATTTT
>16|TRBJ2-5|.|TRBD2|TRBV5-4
CASSRGGGNERETQYF
TGTGCCAGCAGTCGGGGGGGAGGGAATGAACGCGAGACCCAGTACTTC
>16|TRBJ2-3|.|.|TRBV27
CASSLIQGYGTDTQYF
TGTGCCAGCAGCCTTATCCAGGGGTACGGCACAGATACGCAGTATTTT
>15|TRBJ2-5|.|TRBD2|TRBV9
CASGGSAGEWETQYF
TGTGCCAGCGGGGGGTCGGCGGGAGAATGGGAGACCCAGTACTTC
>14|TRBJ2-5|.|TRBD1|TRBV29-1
CSVGGQGRGETQYF
TGCAGCGTTGGGGGACAGGGCCGGGGAGAGACCCAGTACTTC
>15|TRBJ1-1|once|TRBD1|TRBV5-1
CASSPPGQRNTEAFF
TGCGCCAGCAGCCCACCGGGACAGCGGAACACTGAAGCTTTCTTT
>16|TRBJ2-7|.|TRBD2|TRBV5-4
CASSSGTSGRRYEQYF
TGTGCCAGCAGCTCCGGGACTAGCGGGAGGCGTTACGAGCAGTACTTC
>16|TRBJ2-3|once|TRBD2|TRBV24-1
CATSALAGGITDTQYF
TGTGCCACCAGTGCCCTAGCGGGAGGGATCACAGATACGCAGTATTTT
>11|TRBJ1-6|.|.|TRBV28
CASSVNSPLHF
TGTGCCAGCAGCGTTAATTCACCCCTCCACTTT
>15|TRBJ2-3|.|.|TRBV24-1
CATSDPRQITDTQYF
TGTGCCACCAGTGACCCCAGACAGATCACAGATACGCAGTATTTT
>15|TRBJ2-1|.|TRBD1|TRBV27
CASSPETGLYNEQFF
TGTGCCAGCAGTCCAGAGACAGGGCTCTACAATGAGCAGTTCTTC
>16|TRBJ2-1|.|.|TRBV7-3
CASSLPGAVEGHEQFF
TGTGCCAGCAGCCTCCCTGGAGCGGTCGAGGGTCATGAGCAGTTCTTC
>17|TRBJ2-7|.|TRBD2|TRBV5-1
CASSLSLAGGQNYEQYF
TGCGCCAGCAGCTTGTCTCTAGCGGGAGGGCAGAACTACGAGCAGTACTTC
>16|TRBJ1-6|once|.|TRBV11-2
CASSPKVARYNSPLHF
TGTGCCAGCAGCCCCAAAGTAGCCCGTTATAATTCACCCCTCCACTTT
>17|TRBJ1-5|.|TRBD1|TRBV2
CASNLRGQGWDNQPQHF
TGTGCCAGCAATCTACGGGGACAGGGGTGGGACAATCAGCCCCAGCATTTT
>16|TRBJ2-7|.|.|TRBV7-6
CASSLLEGGRSYEQYF
TGTGCCAGCAGCTTACTAGAGGGCGGGCGATCCTACGAGCAGTACTTC
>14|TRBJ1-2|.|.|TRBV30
CAWKGIGQVDGYTF
TGTGCCTGGAAGGGGATTGGGCAGGTAGATGGCTACACCTTC
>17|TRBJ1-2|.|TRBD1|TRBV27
CASSKNTRTGSDYGYTF
TGTGCCAGCAGTAAAAACACCCGGACAGGGTCGGACTATGGCTACACCTTC
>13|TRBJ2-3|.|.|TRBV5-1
CASSYSATDTQYF
TGCGCCAGCAGTTATAGCGCCACAGATACGCAGTATTTT
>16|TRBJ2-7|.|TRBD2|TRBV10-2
CASSESSSGRAYEQYF
TGCGCCAGCAGTGAGTCAAGTAGCGGGAGGGCCTACGAGCAGTACTTC
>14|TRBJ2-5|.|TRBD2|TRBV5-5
CAGALAGKEETQYF
TGTGCCGGAGCGCTAGCGGGAAAAGAAGAGACCCAGTACTTC
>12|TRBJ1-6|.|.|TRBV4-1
CASSPGNSPLHF
TGCGCCAGCAGTCCGGGGAATTCACCCCTCCACTTT
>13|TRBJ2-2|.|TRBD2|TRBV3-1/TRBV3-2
CASSIAGVGELFF
TGTGCCAGCTCGATAGCGGGAGTCGGGGAGCTGTTTTTT
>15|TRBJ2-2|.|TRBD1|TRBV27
CASSPGTGGTGELFF
TGTGCCAGCAGTCCGGGGACAGGGGGAACCGGGGAGCTGTTTTTT
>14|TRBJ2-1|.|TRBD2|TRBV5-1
CASSFGGGYNEQFF
TGCGCCAGCAGCTTTGGGGGAGGGTACAATGAGCAGTTCTTC
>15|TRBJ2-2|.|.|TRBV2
CASSVGPTNTGELFF
TGTGCCAGCAGTGTGGGGCCAACGAACACCGGGGAGCTGTTTTTT